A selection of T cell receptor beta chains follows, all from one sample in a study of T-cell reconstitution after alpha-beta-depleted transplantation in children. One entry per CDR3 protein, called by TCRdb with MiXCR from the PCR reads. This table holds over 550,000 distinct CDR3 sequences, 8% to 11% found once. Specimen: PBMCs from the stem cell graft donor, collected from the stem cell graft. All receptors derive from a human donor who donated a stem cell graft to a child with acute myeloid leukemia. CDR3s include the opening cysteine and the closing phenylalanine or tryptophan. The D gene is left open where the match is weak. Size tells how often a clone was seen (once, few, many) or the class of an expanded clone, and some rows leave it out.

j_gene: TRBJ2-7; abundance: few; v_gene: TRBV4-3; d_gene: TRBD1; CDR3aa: CASSQRRDSYYEQYF; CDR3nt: TGCGCCAGCAGCCAGCGCCGGGACAGTTACTACGAGCAGTACTTC
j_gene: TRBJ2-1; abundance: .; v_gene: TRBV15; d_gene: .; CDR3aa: CATSSVLPGGQFF; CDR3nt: TGTGCCACCAGCAGTGTTCTCCCGGGTGGGCAGTTCTTC
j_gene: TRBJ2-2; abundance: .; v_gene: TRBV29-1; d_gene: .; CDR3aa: CSVGGLDLRGAGELFF; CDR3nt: TGCAGCGTGGGGGGCCTGGACTTACGGGGGGCCGGGGAGCTGTTTTTT
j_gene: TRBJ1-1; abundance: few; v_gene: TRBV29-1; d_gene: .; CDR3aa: CSVGVSFRNGAFF; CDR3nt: TGCAGCGTTGGGGTTTCCTTCAGAAACGGAGCTTTCTTT
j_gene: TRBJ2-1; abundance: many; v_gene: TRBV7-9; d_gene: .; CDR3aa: CASTGEGSYNEQFF; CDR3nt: TGTGCCAGCACCGGCGAGGGGTCCTACAATGAGCAGTTCTTC
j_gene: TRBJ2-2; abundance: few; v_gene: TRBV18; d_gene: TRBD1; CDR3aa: CASSPRTGGNTGELFF; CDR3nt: TGTGCCAGCTCACCCCGGACAGGGGGCAACACCGGGGAGCTGTTTTTT
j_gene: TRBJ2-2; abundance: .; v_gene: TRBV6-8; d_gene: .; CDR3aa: CASSYAGRGGELFF; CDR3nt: TGTGCCAGCAGTTACGCCGGGAGAGGCGGGGAGCTGTTTTTT
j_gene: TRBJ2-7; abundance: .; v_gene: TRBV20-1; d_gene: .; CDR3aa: CSAPNPQGGGSYEQYF; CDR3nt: TGCAGTGCCCCGAACCCACAGGGAGGGGGCTCCTACGAGCAGTACTTC
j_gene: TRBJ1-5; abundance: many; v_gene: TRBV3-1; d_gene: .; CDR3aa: CASSQDGKGLSNQPQHF; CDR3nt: TGTGCCAGCAGCCAAGATGGGAAGGGGTTGAGCAATCAGCCCCAGCATTTT
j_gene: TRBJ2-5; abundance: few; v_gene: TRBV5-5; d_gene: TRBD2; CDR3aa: CASSLGASGGREKYF; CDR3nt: TGTGCCAGCAGCTTGGGGGCTAGCGGGGGAAGAGAGAAGTACTTC
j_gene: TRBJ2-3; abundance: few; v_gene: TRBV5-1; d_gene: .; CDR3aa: CASSSTSRGTDTQYF; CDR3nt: TGCGCCAGCAGCTCCACCAGTAGGGGCACAGATACGCAGTATTTT
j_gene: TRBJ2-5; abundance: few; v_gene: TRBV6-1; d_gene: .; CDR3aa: CASSTQGLWETQYF; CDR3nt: TGTGCCAGCAGTACCCAGGGGCTGTGGGAGACCCAGTACTTC
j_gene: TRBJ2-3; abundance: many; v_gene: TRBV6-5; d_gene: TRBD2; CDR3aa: CASSYEGLAATDTQYF; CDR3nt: TGTGCCAGCAGTTACGAGGGACTAGCGGCCACAGATACGCAGTATTTT
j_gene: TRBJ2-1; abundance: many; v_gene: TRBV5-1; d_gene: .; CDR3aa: CASSSGLRREQFF; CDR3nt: TGCGCCAGCAGCTCCGGGTTGAGAAGGGAGCAGTTCTTC
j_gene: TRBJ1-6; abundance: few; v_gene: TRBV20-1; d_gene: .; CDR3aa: CSASRGLGSPLHF; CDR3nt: TGCAGTGCTAGCAGGGGATTGGGTTCACCCCTCCACTTT
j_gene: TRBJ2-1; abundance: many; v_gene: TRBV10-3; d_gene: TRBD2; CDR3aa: CAISPGLAAYNEQFF; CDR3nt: TGTGCCATCAGCCCGGGACTAGCGGCCTACAATGAGCAGTTCTTC